This TCR beta chain was captured in a study of blood T cell repertoires in COVID-19. Study details: Spain, Italy and the United States supplied samples that represented acute and convalescent COVID-19.

V was clipped by 3 bases and J by 5 bases, with 13 bases between them. From germline, CDR1 is KGHSH and CDR2 LQKENI. This CDR3 has 14 amino acids. Original methodology: Amplified reference gene primers provided the basis for estimating nucleated cell counts. Clones were read by immunoSEQ multiplex PCR, and TCRdb kept only the in-frame ones, dropping some. V and J calls plus clone size are reproduced from that table; the DNA served to infer D and trimming. The table includes approximately 92,000 clones, over 60% detected once. The sequence was collected from a man in his fifties or sixties who had recovered from COVID-19. The sample was peripheral blood. The chain employs TRBV18 and TRBJ2-5; D is possibly TRBD2 (7 bases). In DNA, the CDR3 is TGTGCCAGCTCACCGTCGGGGGGCACGGAGACCCAGTACTTC. Encoded protein: CASSPSGGTETQYF.